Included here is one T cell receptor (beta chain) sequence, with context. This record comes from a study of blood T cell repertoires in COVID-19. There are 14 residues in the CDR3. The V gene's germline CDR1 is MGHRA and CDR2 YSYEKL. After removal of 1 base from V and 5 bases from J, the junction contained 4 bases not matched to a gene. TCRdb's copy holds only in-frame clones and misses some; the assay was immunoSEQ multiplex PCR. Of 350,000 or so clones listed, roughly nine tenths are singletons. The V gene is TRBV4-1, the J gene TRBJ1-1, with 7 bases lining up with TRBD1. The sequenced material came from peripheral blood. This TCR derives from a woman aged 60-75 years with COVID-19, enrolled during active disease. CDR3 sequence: CASSQAQGWTEAFF. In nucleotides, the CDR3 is TGCGCCAGCAGCCAAGCACAGGGGTGGACTGAAGCTTTCTTT.